One sample yielded the 22 T cell receptor beta chains listed below, sequenced in a study of molecular identifiers for immune sequencing clone quantification. TCRdb itself ran the PCR reads through MiXCR, one entry per CDR3 protein. The sample includes about 68,000 distinct CDR3 sequences, 15% to 20% of them seen just once. Sequencing used naive CD8+ T cells from blood, with Jurkat cell RNA spiked in. Subset denoted: FACS-sorted CD8+CD4-CCR7+CD45RA+ naive T cells. The receptor source for this set is a human donor in good health. Some libraries in this study had Jurkat cell RNA spiked in.

The gene calls are TRBV28 and TRBJ2-7; D call uncertain. The CDR3 extends over 12 amino acids. The V end was cut by 3 bases, the J end by 3 bases, with 6 bases between. Germline values: CDR1 MDHEN, CDR2 SYDVKM. Written as DNA, the CDR3 is TGTGCCAGCAGTTTCCCCAACTACGAGCAGTACTTC. Its protein product is CASSFPNYEQYF.

This clonotype came up many times. V and J are TRBV9 and TRBJ2-1; D is undetermined. The CDR3 has 12 amino acids. Germline-derived CDR1 and CDR2 are SGDLS and YYNGEE. The ends were cut back, 3 bases at V and 3 bases at J, with 4 bases in the middle. CDR3 loop: CASSANYNEQFF. The CDR3 nucleotides are TGTGCCAGCAGCGCGAACTACAATGAGCAGTTCTTC.

This clonotype was found a few times. The chain carries TRBV4-2 and TRBJ2-5; 9 positions match TRBD1. J gave up 0 bases and V 8 bases, and 4 bases lay outside the gene matches. Germline loops: CDR1 LGHNA, CDR2 YNFKEQ. The CDR3 runs to 14 residues. This CDR3 reads CASWDRVHQETQYF. CDR3 bases: TGTGCCAGCTGGGACAGGGTCCACCAAGAGACCCAGTACTTC.

This clonotype was observed many times. The chain couples TRBV20-1 to TRBJ2-7; D call uncertain. Germline CDR1 DFQATT, CDR2 SNEGSKA (reference sequence). V was shortened by 1 base and J by 3 bases, with 10 bases between the two germline ends. The CDR3 sequence is 13 residues long. CDR3 nucleotides: TGCAGTGCTAGAGGTCATGTTATCTACGAGCAGTACTTC. Protein product: CSARGHVIYEQYF.

This clonotype was counted many times. V and J are TRBV28 and TRBJ2-7, with D perhaps TRBD2 (7 bases). Trimming cost V 6 bases and J 3 bases, with 21 bases left between them. Germline CDR1 MDHEN, CDR2 SYDVKM. The CDR3 loop spans 16 amino acids. This chain's CDR3 is CASSPLPGGRIYEQYF. DNA for the CDR3: TGTGCCAGCAGCCCACTCCCCGGGGGGCGGATCTACGAGCAGTACTTC.

This clonotype has more than one count but fewer than ten. V is TRBV7-6 and J is TRBJ1-4, with D unresolved. Trimming left V 0 bases short and J 2 bases short, with 16 bases between. Germline CDR1 reads SGHVS; CDR2 reads FNYEAQ. The CDR3 spans 18 residues. The CDR3 sequence: CASSLALGGFETNEKLFF. The CDR3 DNA follows: TGTGCCAGCAGCTTAGCGCTGGGAGGGTTTGAGACTAATGAAAAACTGTTTTTT.

The CDR3 loop is CASSLYAVAGDTDTQYF. The CDR3 DNA sequence: TGTGCCAGCAGTTTATATGCGGTAGCGGGAGATACAGATACGCAGTATTTT. The chain couples TRBV27 to TRBJ2-3; 9 bases match TRBD2. Germline CDR1 reads MNHEY; CDR2 reads SMNVEV (reference sequence). Losses at the gene ends were 1 base for V and 3 bases for J; bases not matched to a gene: 8. This CDR3 has 17 residues.

This clonotype appeared many times. The genes are TRBV29-1 and TRBJ1-1, with D perhaps matching TRBD1 (5 bases). The CDR3 has 11 amino acids. CDR1 and CDR2 from the germline V gene are SQVTM and ANQGSEA. V was trimmed by 8 bases and J by 5 bases, leaving 12 bases between them. CDR3 loop: CSPTWGTEAFF. The DNA of the CDR3 is TGCAGCCCTACTTGGGGGACTGAAGCTTTCTTT.

This clonotype was detected ten times or more. The genes are TRBV29-1 and TRBJ2-7; 8 bases line up with TRBD1. CDR3 length: 14 amino acids. The germline CDR1 and CDR2 sequences are SQVTM and ANQGSEA. The CDR3 sequence: CIWSRDRGRYEQYF. In DNA form, the CDR3 reads TGCATCTGGAGTCGAGACAGGGGAAGATACGAGCAGTACTTC.

This clonotype showed up many times. This sequence joins TRBV13 and TRBJ2-3, with 7 bases that match TRBD1. Germline CDR1 is PRHDT and CDR2 is FYEKMQ (reference sequence). Losses at the gene ends were 4 bases for V and 1 base for J; bases not matched to a gene: 5. This CDR3 region has 15 residues. CDR3 in amino acids: CASSSTGAGTDTQYF. In nucleotides, the CDR3 is TGTGCCAGCAGCTCAACAGGGGCTGGCACAGATACGCAGTATTTT. Filled out from reference TRBV13 and TRBJ2-3, the complete variable domain reads AAGVIQSPRHLIKEKRETATLKCYPIPRHDTVYWYQQGPGQDPQFLISFYEKMQSDKGSIPDRFSAQQFSDYHSELNMSSLELGDSALYFCASSSTGAGTDTQYFGPGTRLTVL.

This clonotype was detected ten times or more. V and J are TRBV7-2 and TRBJ2-7; 8 bases match TRBD2. Losses at the gene ends were 5 bases for V and 3 bases for J; bases not matched to a gene: 12. Germline loops: CDR1 SGHTA, CDR2 FQGNSA. CDR3 length: 16 amino acids. Here the CDR3 reads CASSSPSREGIYEQYF. The CDR3 DNA sequence: TGTGCCAGCAGCAGCCCCTCCCGGGAGGGTATCTACGAGCAGTACTTC.

To note about this clonotype: A much more abundant neighbour one base away suggests this may be a read error. This sequence joins TRBV20-1 and TRBJ2-3, with D possibly matching TRBD2 (6 bases). CDR1 DFQATT and CDR2 SNEGSKA come from the germline V gene (reference sequence). The CDR3 consists of 15 residues. The CDR3 nucleotides are TGCAGTGCTAGAGTTCGGGAGTGGAGCACAGATGCGCAGTATTTT. Translation: CSARVREWSTDAQYF.

In this sample, this clonotype turned up once. The rearrangement joins TRBV10-2 to TRBJ2-1; D might be TRBD1 or TRBD2, each matching 5 bases. Germline loops: CDR1 WSHSY, CDR2 SAAADI. The V end lost 6 bases, the J end lost 5 bases, and 11 bases lay between the germline ends. The CDR3 runs 13 residues. CDR3 nucleotide sequence: TGCGCCAGCAGGACCGGGGCCCACAATGAGCAGTTCTTC. Protein product: CASRTGAHNEQFF.

With respect to this clonotype: Its ends do not fully match the called genes, so a read error is possible. The chain employs TRBV11-3 and TRBJ2-5; tentative D call: TRBD1 (5 bases). CDR1 SGHNT and CDR2 YENEEA come from the germline V gene. The CDR3 consists of 15 residues. CDR3 sequence reads: CASSLDSLAGRNLDF. CDR3 nucleotide sequence: TGTGCCAGCAGCTTAGATTCATTGGCAGGGCGCAATTTAGACTTC.

About this clonotype: A read error is possible here, since a much larger clone lies one base away. Because the CDR3 is missing its conserved closing phenylalanine or tryptophan, this is likely a read error. V and J are TRBV19 and TRBJ1-1; the D gene is possibly TRBD1 (5 bases). Germline values: CDR1 LNHDA, CDR2 SQIVND (reference sequence). Trimming cost V 3 bases and J 5 bases, with 10 bases left between them. The CDR3 length is 13 residues. The CDR3 sequence: CASSIGAWTEAFL. The CDR3 DNA sequence: TGTGCCAGTAGTATCGGGGCTTGGACTGAAGCTTTCCTT.

This clonotype was seen many times. The chain recombines TRBV20-1 with TRBJ2-3; perhaps TRBD2 as D (5 bases). The germline CDR1 and CDR2 sequences are DFQATT and SNEGSKA (reference sequence). The CDR3 has 15 residues. The V end was cut by 3 bases, the J end by 0 bases, with 13 bases between. CDR3 coding DNA: TGCAGTGCTAGTCTGACTATCCGTAGCACAGATACGCAGTATTTT. It encodes CSASLTIRSTDTQYF.

This clonotype was seen many times. CDR3 loop: CASSQERYAEAYEQYF. The CDR3 nucleotides read TGTGCCAGCAGCCAAGAACGATACGCGGAGGCCTACGAGCAGTACTTC. The chain joins TRBV4-2 to TRBJ2-7; a possible D gene is TRBD2 (5 bases). The germline V and J ends were trimmed by 0 bases and 2 bases, with 14 bases remaining between them. Germline CDR1 is LGHNA and CDR2 is YNFKEQ. The CDR3 has 16 residues.

This clonotype occurred many times. The chain joins TRBV7-9 to TRBJ2-3, with D maybe TRBD2 (6 bases). Germline V lookup: CDR1 SEHNR, CDR2 FQNEAQ (reference sequence). The V and J ends lost 1 base and 0 bases respectively, with 14 bases between them. The CDR3 is 17 amino acids. The CDR3 sequence: CASSLGLGGASTDTQYF. CDR3 in DNA: TGTGCCAGCAGCTTAGGTTTGGGGGGAGCTAGCACAGATACGCAGTATTTT. Supplemented by reference TRBV7-9 and TRBJ2-3, the full variable domain reads DTGVSQNPRHKITKRGQNVTFRCDPISEHNRLYWYRQTLGQGPEFLTYFQNEAQLEKSRLLSDRFSAERPKGSFSTLEIQRTEQGDSAMYLCASSLGLGGASTDTQYFGPGTRLTVL.

This clonotype has only a few counts. The chain couples TRBV28 to TRBJ2-1; 9 bases are shared with TRBD2. The CDR3 spans 16 residues. Trimming took 3 bases from V and 3 from J; bases not matched to a gene: 6. In germline, CDR1 is MDHEN, CDR2 SYDVKM. Written as DNA, the CDR3 is TGTGCCAGCAGTTTTGGGCGGGAGGGTAGCTACAATGAGCAGTTCTTC. Protein: CASSFGREGSYNEQFF.

This clonotype has ten or more counts. The gene calls are TRBV28 and TRBJ2-4, with D uncertain. This CDR3 is built from 16 residues. V lost 4 bases, J lost 3 bases, and 16 bases lay in between. The germline gives CDR1 MDHEN, CDR2 SYDVKM. The CDR3 bases are TGTGCCAGCAGTTCTAACACGATGGGTGGCAAAAACATTCAGTACTTC. Its translation: CASSSNTMGGKNIQYF.

This clonotype was found many times. The rearrangement joins TRBV20-1 to TRBJ2-1; 11 bases line up with TRBD2. The V gene's germline CDR1 is DFQATT and CDR2 SNEGSKA (reference sequence). This CDR3 spans 16 amino acids. The J segment lost 3 bases and the V segment lost 6 bases, leaving 10 bases of the junction unmatched. CDR3 DNA: TGCAGTGCCGAGGGACTAGCGGAGGCTTACTACAATGAGCAGTTCTTC. It is translated as CSAEGLAEAYYNEQFF.

This chain connects TRBV11-2 to TRBJ2-7, with D perhaps assigned TRBD1 or TRBD2 (5 bases each). V gave up 5 bases and J gave up 2 bases, with 16 bases separating them. The CDR3 is made up of 15 amino acids. The V gene's germline CDR1 is SGHAT and CDR2 FQNNGV. The CDR3 sequence is CASSPTGTRAYEQYF. Written as DNA, the CDR3 is TGTGCCAGCAGCCCAACCGGGACGCGAGCCTACGAGCAGTACTTC.